The clone carrying this T cell receptor beta chain was seen more than once but under ten times. Its specificity is not known. MiXCR, run by TCRdb on the 5' RACE reads, gives a single entry per CDR3 protein. The table shows hundreds of thousands of distinct CDR3 sequences, with 15% to 20% occurring only once. The data stem from a study of T cells after yellow fever vaccination. Background on the study: With SMART-Seq v4 Ultra Low Input, the fractions containing low cell numbers were prepared.

General study points: Faster peaking, at day 5 versus 15, marked a secondary response that was weaker.

The junction had 15 bases not matched to a gene; V was cut back by 8 bases and J by 4 bases. The CDR3 is 16 amino acids. Germline V gene lookup returns CDR1 SNHLY and CDR2 FYNNEI. The genes are TRBV2 and TRBJ2-5, with TRBD1 identical over 8 bases. The material was PBMCs, obtained 15 days after the yellow fever booster vaccination. This receptor was taken from a man aged 25 to 45 who received the YFV17D yellow fever vaccine. The CDR3 loop is CASRLFYGTGLETQYF. The CDR3 DNA reads as TGTGCCAGCCGACTATTTTACGGGACAGGCCTAGAGACCCAGTACTTC.